This TCR beta chain was sequenced in a study of T cell responses to AZD1222 COVID-19 vaccine. Whole-study results and caveats: Only six or seven AZD1222 recipients were seropositive at baseline.

CDR3 size: 13 residues. In germline, CDR1 is SSHAT, CDR2 FNYEAQ (reference sequence). As to this clone: What it recognizes is unknown. A junction boundary mismatches the germline segment, possibly from a read error.

TCRdb's table, derived via immunoSEQ multiplex PCR, lists solely in-frame clones and lacks some. The sample contains about 92,000 clones, about 89% of which appear only once. Specimen: peripheral blood, collected on day 0 of AZD1222 vaccination. V usage is TRBV7-7 and J usage is TRBJ2-5, with 7 bases aligning to TRBD1. This TCR was sampled from an adult in good health. In nucleotides, the CDR3 is TGTGCTAGCAGCCGGGACAGCCTAGAGACCCAGTACTTC. It translates to CASSRDSLETQYF.